The T cell receptor beta chain described here comes from a study of blood T cell repertoires in COVID-19. Study at large: There were acute and convalescent COVID-19 samples, and they came from the United States, Italy and Spain. T cells, B-cell-depleted T cells, or PBMCs supplied cDNA or gDNA.

V was pared by 0 bases and J by 5 bases, with 14 bases between. Germline assignment: CDR1 SGHDT and CDR2 YYEEEE. This CDR3 has 15 residues. Original processing methods: Cell counts per sample came from amplifying reference gene primers. Sequencing used immunoSEQ multiplex PCR; TCRdb keeps in-frame clones, though not all of them. The DNA was the basis for D and trimming; V, J and clone size are from that table. The data contain around 220,000 clones, roughly 88% of them singletons. V usage is TRBV5-6 and J usage is TRBJ1-1; D not resolved. The sample was peripheral blood. The sequence was collected from a woman between 35 and 50 years old who had recovered from COVID-19. CDR3 amino acids: CASSLDPPAGTEAFF. CDR3 DNA: TGTGCCAGCAGCTTGGATCCGCCCGCGGGAACTGAAGCTTTCTTT.